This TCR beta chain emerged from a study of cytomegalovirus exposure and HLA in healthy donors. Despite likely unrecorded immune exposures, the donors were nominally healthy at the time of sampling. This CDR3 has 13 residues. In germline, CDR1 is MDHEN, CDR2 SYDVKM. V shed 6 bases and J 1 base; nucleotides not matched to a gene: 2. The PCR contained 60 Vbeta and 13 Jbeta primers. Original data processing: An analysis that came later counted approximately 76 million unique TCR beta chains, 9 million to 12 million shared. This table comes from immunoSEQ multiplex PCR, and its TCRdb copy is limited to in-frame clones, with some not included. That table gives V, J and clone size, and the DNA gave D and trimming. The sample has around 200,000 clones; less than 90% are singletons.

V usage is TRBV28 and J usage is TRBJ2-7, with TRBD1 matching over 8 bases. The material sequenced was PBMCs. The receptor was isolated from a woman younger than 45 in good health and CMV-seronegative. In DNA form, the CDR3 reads TGTGCCAGCAGCCGACAGGGGTCCTACGAGCAGTACTTC. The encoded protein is CASSRQGSYEQYF.